This TCR beta chain was obtained from a study of TIL therapy for anti-PD-1-resistant metastatic lung cancer. Sequencing used immunoSEQ v3. Clones were read by immunoSEQ multiplex PCR, and TCRdb kept only the in-frame ones, dropping some. The sample includes about 53,000 clones, around 70% of them seen just once. This CDR3 comprises 16 residues. Trimming cost V 3 bases and J 0 bases, with 11 bases left between them. From germline, CDR1 is LNHNV and CDR2 YYDKDF (reference sequence). Time point described: pre-treatment sample, taken before nivolumab and TIL therapy. Notes on this clone: What it binds is unknown.

Study results and caveats: Patients were highly selected, enriched for treatment-naive, never-smoker and oncogene-addicted cases.

Source: blood, taken at baseline. V gene TRBV15 combines with J gene TRBJ2-2, with D unresolved. The receptor's source is a person aged 25 to 79 with non-small cell lung cancer. The CDR3 loop reads CATSRQGTTNTGELFF. For the CDR3, the DNA is TGTGCCACCAGCAGGCAAGGAACTACGAACACCGGGGAGCTGTTTTTT.